This TCR beta chain was observed in a study of glioma-infiltrating T cells. CDR3 length: 15 amino acids. From germline, CDR1 is LGHDT and CDR2 YNNKEL (reference sequence). J lost 6 bases, V lost 1 base, and 5 bases had no gene match. In its sample, this clonotype was seen many times. Its target is unknown. Whole-study results and caveats: Gliomas, especially low-grade, showed above-expected tissue-blood divergence; non-neoplastic patients showed below. Very few CDR3 sequences were shared between tissue and blood.

The iRepertoire nested amplicon-rescue multiplex PCR amplified TCR alpha and beta CDR3s from RNA. Input was 100-400 ng of tissue mRNA or PBMC total RNA. MiXCR, run by TCRdb on the multiplex PCR reads, gives a single entry per CDR3 protein. The table shows some 190,000 distinct CDR3 sequences, with over 25% occurring only once. The TCR comes from a human donor with low-grade glioma or glioblastoma, undergoing nonglioma brain surgery, or in good health (not recorded which). Sequencing input: glioma tissue, nonneoplastic brain tissue, or PBMCs (not recorded which). The chain joins TRBV3-1 to TRBJ2-3, with 9 bases fitting TRBD1. The DNA of the CDR3 is TGTGCCAGCAGCCAAGTTGGGACAGGGAGGGATACGCAGTATTTT. Encoded protein: CASSQVGTGRDTQYF.